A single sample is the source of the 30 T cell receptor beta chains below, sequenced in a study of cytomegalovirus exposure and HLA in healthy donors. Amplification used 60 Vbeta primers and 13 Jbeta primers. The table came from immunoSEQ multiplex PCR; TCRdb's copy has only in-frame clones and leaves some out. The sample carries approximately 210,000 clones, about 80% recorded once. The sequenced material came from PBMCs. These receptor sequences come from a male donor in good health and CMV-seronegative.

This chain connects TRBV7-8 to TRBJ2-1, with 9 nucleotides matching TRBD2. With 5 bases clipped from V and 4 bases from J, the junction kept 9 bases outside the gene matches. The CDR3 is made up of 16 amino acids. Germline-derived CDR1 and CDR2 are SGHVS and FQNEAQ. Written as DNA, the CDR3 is TGTGCCAGCAGCACAGGTAGCGGGAGAACGTACAATGAGCAGTTCTTC. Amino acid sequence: CASSTGSGRTYNEQFF.

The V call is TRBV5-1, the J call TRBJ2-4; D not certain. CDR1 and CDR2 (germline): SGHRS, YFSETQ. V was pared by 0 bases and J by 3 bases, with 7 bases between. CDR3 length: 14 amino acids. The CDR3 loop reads CASSLVPDKNIQYF. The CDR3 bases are TGCGCCAGCAGCTTGGTTCCAGACAAAAACATTCAGTACTTC.

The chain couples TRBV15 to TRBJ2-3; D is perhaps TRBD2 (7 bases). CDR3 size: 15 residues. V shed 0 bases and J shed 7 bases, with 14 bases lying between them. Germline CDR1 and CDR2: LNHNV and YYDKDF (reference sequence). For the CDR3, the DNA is TGTGCCACCAGCAGAGAACAAGGGGGAGGGAATACGCAGTATTTT. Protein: CATSREQGGGNTQYF.

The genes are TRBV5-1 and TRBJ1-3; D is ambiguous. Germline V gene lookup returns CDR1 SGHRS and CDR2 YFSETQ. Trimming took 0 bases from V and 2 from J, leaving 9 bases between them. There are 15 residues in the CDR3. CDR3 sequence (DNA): TGCGCCAGCAGCTTGGGGCCGGGAACTGGAAACACCATATATTTT. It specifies CASSLGPGTGNTIYF.

CDR3 DNA sequence: TGTGCCAGCAGCCTAACCGGGACAGGGTACGAGCAGTACTTC. Translation gives CASSLTGTGYEQYF. The chain recombines TRBV28 with TRBJ2-7; 9 bases are shared with TRBD1. CDR3 length equals 14 residues. The germline CDR1 and CDR2 sequences are MDHEN and SYDVKM. V shed 6 bases and J 4 bases; nucleotides not matched to a gene: 7.

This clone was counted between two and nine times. The DNA of the CDR3 is TGTGCAAGTCGCTTAGCTGGGACAGCTGAAGCTTTCTTT. Protein sequence: CASRLAGTAEAFF. This sequence joins TRBV12-2 and TRBJ1-1; TRBD1 is taken as the D call from the table, unchecked against the DNA. TRBV12-2 is a documented pseudogene. The CDR3 covers 13 residues.

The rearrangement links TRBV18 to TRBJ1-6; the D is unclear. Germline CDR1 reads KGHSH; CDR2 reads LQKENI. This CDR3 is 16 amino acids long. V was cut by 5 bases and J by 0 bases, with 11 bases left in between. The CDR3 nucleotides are TGTGCCAGCTCAGGTGAGGGCAGCTCCTATAATTCACCCCTCCACTTT. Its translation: CASSGEGSSYNSPLHF.

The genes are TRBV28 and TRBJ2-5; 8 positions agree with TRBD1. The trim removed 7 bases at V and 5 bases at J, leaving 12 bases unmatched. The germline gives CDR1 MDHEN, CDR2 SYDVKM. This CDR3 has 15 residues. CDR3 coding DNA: TGTGCCAGCAACTGGATAAGCGGACAGGGCGAGACCCAGTACTTC. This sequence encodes CASNWISGQGETQYF.

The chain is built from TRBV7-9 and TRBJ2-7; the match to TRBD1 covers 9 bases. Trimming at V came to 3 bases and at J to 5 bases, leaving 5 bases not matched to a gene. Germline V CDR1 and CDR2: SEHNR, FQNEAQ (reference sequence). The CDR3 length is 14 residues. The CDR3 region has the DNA TGTGCCAGCAGCTTGGGGACAGGGATACACGAGCAGTACTTC. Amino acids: CASSLGTGIHEQYF.

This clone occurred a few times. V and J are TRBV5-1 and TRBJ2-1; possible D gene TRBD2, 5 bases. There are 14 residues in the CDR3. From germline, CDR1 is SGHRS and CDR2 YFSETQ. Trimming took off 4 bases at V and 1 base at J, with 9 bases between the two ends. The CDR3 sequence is CASSPPGSYNEQFF. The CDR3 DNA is TGCGCCAGCAGCCCTCCGGGGTCCTACAATGAGCAGTTCTTC.

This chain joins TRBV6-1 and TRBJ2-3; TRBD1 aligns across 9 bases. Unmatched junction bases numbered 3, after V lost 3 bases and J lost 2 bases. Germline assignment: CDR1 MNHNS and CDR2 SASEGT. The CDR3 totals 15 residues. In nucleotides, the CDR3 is TGTGCCAGCAGTGATGGGACAGGGCCCACAGATACGCAGTATTTT. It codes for CASSDGTGPTDTQYF.

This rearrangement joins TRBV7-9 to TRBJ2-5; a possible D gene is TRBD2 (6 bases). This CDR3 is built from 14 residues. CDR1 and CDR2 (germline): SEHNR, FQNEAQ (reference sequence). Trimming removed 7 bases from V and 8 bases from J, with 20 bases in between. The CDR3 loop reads CASNYATSSATQYF. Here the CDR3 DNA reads TGTGCCAGCAACTACGCCACGTCTAGCGCCACCCAGTACTTC. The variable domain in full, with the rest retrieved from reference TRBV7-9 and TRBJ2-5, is DTGVSQNPRHKITKRGQNVTFRCDPISEHNRLYWYRQTLGQGPEFLTYFQNEAQLEKSRLLSDRFSAERPKGSFSTLEIQRTEQGDSAMYLCASNYATSSATQYFGPGTRLLVL.

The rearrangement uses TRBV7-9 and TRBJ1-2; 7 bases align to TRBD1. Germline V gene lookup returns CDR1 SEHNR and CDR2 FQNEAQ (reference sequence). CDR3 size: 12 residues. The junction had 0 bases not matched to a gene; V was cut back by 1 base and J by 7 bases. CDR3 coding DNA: TGTGCCAGCAGCTTAGAGGGGGCTGGCTACACCTTC. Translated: CASSLEGAGYTF.

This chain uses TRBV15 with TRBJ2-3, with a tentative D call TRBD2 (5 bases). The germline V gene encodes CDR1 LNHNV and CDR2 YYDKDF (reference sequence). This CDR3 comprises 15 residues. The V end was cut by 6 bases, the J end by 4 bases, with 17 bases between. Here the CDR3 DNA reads TGTGCCACCAGTCGAGGGCCCGACTTCCCAGATACGCAGTATTTT. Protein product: CATSRGPDFPDTQYF.

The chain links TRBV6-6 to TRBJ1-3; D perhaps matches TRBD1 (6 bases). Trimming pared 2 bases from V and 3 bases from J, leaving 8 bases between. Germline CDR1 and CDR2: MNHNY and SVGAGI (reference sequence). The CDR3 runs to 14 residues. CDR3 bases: TGTGCCAGCAGTTACCCGGACAGTGGAAACACCATATATTTT. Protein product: CASSYPDSGNTIYF.

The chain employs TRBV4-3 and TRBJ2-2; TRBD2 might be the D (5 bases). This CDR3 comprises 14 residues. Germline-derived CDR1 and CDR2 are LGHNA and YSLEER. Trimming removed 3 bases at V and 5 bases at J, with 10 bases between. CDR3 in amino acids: CASSQGRATGELFF. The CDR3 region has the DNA TGCGCCAGCAGCCAGGGGAGAGCAACCGGGGAGCTGTTTTTT.

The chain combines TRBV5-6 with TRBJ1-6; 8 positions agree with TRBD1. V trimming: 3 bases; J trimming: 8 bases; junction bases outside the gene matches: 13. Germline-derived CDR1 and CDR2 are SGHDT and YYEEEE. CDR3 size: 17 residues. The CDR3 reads CASSSRGTGLGDSPLHF. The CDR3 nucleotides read TGTGCCAGCAGCTCTCGGGGGACAGGCCTAGGCGATTCACCCCTCCACTTT.

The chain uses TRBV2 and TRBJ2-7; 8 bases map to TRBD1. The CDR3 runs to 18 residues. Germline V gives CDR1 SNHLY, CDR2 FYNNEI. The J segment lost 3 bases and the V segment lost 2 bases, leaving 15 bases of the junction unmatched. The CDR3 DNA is TGTGCCAGCAGTGAATGGGGGACAGGTTTCAGTAAGGGCTACGAGCAGTACTTC. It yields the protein CASSEWGTGFSKGYEQYF. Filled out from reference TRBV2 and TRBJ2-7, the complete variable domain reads EPEVTQTPSHQVTQMGQEVILRCVPISNHLYFYWYRQILGQKVEFLVSFYNNEISEKSEIFDDQFSVERPDGSNFTLKIRSTKLEDSAMYFCASSEWGTGFSKGYEQYFGPGTRLTVT.

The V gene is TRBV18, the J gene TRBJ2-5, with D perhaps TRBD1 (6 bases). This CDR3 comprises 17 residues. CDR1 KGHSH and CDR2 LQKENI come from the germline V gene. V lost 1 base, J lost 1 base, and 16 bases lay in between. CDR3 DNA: TGTGCCAGCTCACCACAGGGTGGCAGGGGTATCCAAGAGACCCAGTACTTC. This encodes CASSPQGGRGIQETQYF.

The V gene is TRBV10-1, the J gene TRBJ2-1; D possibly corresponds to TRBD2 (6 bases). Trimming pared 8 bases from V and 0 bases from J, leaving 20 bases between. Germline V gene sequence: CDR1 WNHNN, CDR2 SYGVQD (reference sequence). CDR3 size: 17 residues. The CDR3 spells CASLRTRAGSSYNEQFF. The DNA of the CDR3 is TGCGCCAGCCTTAGGACAAGGGCGGGATCCTCCTACAATGAGCAGTTCTTC.

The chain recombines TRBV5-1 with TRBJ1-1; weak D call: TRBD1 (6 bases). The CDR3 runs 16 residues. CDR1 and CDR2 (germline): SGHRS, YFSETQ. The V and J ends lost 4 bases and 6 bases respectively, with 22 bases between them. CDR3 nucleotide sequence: TGCGCCAGCAGCCTGGGGGACCGACAGGAGAGGTCTGAAGCTTTCTTT. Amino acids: CASSLGDRQERSEAFF.

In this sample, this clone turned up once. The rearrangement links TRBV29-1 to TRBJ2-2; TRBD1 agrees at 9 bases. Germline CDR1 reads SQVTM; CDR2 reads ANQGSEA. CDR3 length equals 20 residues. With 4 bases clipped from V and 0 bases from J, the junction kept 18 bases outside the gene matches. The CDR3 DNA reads TGCAGCGTTGTCCTCGGGGACAGGGACAGGTGGAGCGCGAACACCGGGGAGCTGTTTTTT. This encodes CSVVLGDRDRWSANTGELFF.

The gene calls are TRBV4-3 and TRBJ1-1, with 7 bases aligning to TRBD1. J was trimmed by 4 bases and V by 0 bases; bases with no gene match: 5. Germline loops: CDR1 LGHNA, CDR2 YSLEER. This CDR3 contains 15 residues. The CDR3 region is CASSQDSRGPTEAFF. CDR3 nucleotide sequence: TGCGCCAGCAGCCAAGATTCTAGGGGGCCCACTGAAGCTTTCTTT.

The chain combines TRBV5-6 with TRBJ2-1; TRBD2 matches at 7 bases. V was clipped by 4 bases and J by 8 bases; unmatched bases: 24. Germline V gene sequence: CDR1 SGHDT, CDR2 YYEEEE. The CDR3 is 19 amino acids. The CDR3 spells CASSIGDAPGSKAGDEQFF. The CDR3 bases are TGTGCCAGCAGCATCGGGGACGCCCCGGGGTCGAAGGCGGGGGATGAGCAGTTCTTC. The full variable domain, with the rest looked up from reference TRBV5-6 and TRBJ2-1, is DAGVTQSPTHLIKTRGQQVTLRCSPKSGHDTVSWYQQALGQGPQFIFQYYEEEERQRGNFPDRFSGHQFPNYSSELNVNALLLGDSALYLCASSIGDAPGSKAGDEQFFGPGTRLTVL.

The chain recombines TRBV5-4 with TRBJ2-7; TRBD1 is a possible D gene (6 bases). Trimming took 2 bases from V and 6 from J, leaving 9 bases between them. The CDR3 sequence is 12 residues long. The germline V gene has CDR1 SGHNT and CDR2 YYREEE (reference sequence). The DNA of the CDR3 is TGTGCCAGCAGCTTCGGACAGTTCGAGCAGTACTTC. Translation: CASSFGQFEQYF.

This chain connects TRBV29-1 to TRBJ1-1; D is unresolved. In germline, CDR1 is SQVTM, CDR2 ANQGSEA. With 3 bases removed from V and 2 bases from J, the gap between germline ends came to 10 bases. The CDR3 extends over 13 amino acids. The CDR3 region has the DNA TGCAGCGTTGAGAGGGCCGTTAACACTGAAGCTTTCTTT. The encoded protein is CSVERAVNTEAFF. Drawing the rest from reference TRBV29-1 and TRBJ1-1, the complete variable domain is SAVISQKPSRDICQRGTSLTIQCQVDSQVTMMFWYRQQPGQSLTLIATANQGSEATYESGFVIDKFPISRPNLTFSTLTVSNMSPEDSSIYLCSVERAVNTEAFFGQGTRLTVV.

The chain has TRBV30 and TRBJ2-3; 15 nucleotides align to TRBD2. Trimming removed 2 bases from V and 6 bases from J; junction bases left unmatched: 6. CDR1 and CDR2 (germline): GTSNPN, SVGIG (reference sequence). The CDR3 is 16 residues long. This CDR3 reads CAWSPGTSGGIDTQYF. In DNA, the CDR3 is TGTGCCTGGAGTCCAGGGACTAGCGGGGGGATTGATACGCAGTATTTT. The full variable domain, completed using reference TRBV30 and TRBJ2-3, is SQTIHQWPATLVQPVGSPLSLECTVEGTSNPNLYWYRQAAGRGLQLLFYSVGIGQISSEVPQNLSASRPQDRQFILSSKKLLLSDSGFYLCAWSPGTSGGIDTQYFGPGTRLTVL.

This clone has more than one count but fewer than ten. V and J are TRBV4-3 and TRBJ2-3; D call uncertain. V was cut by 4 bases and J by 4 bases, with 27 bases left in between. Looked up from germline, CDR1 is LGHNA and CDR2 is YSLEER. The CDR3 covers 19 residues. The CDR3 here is CASSPQTLTEPRSADTQYF. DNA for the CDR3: TGCGCCAGCAGCCCCCAAACGTTGACGGAACCCCGAAGCGCAGATACGCAGTATTTT.

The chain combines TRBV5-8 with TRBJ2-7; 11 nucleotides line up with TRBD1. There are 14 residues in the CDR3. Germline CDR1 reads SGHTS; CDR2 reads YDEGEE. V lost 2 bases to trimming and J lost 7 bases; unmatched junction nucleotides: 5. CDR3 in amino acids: CASSFGQGAEEQYF. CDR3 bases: TGTGCCAGCAGCTTCGGACAGGGGGCTGAAGAGCAGTACTTC.

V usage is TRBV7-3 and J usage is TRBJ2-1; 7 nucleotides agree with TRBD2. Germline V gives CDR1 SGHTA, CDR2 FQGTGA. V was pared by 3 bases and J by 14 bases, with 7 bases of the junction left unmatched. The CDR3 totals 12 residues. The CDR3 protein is CASSFRGREKFF. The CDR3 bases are TGTGCCAGCAGCTTCCGCGGGAGAGAAAAGTTCTTC.